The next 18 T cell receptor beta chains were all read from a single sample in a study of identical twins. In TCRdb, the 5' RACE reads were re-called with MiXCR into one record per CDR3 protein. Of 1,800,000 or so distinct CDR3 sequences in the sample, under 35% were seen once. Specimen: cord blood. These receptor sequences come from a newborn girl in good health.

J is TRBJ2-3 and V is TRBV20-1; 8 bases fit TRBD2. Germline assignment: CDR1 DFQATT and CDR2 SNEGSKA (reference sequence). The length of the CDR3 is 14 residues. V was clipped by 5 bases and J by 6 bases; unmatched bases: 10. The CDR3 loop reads CSADPTSGQDTQYF. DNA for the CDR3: TGCAGTGCTGACCCAACTAGCGGTCAGGATACGCAGTATTTT.

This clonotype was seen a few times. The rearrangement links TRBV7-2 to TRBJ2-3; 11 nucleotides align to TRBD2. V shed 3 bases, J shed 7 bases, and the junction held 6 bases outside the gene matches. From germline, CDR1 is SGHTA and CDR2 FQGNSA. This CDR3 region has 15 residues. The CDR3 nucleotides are TGTGCCAGCAGCTTCCTAGCGGGGGGCATGAATACGCAGTATTTT. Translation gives CASSFLAGGMNTQYF.

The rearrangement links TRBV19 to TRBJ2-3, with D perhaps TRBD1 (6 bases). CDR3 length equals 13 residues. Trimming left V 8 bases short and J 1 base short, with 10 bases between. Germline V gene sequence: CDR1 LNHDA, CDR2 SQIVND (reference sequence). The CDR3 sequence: CASCHRGTDTQYF. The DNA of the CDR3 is TGTGCCAGTTGCCACAGGGGCACAGATACGCAGTATTTT.

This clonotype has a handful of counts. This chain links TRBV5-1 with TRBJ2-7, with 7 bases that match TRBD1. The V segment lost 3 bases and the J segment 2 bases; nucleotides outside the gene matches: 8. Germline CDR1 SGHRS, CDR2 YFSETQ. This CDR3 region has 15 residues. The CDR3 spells CASSYVDREPYEQYF. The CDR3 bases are TGCGCCAGCAGCTATGTCGACAGGGAACCCTACGAGCAGTACTTC.

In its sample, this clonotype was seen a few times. The CDR3: CASSQANYNEQFF. The CDR3 bases are TGCGCCAGCAGCCAAGCAAATTACAATGAGCAGTTCTTC. This chain joins TRBV4-1 and TRBJ2-1; no definite D call. Trimming pared 1 base from V and 4 bases from J, leaving 5 bases between. CDR3 length equals 13 residues. Germline CDR1 MGHRA, CDR2 YSYEKL.

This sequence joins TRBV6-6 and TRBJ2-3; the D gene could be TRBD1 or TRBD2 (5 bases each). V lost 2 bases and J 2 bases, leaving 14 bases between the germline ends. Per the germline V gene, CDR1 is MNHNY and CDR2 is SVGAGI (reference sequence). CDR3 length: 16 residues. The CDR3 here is CASSYRGRGHTDTQYF. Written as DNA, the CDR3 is TGTGCCAGCAGTTACCGAGGGCGCGGACACACAGATACGCAGTATTTT.

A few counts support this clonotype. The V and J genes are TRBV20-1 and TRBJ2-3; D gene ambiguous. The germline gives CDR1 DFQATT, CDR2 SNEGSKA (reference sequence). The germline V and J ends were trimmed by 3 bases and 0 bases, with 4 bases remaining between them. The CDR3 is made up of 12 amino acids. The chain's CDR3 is CSARYSTDTQYF. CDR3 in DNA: TGCAGTGCTAGGTATAGCACAGATACGCAGTATTTT.

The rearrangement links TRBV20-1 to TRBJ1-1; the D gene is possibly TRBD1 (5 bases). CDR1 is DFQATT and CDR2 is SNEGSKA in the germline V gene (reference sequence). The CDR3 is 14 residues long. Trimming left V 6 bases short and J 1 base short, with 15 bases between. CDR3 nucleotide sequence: TGCAGTGCCTACCTGGACACCCAGAACACTGAAGCTTTCTTT. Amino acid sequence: CSAYLDTQNTEAFF.

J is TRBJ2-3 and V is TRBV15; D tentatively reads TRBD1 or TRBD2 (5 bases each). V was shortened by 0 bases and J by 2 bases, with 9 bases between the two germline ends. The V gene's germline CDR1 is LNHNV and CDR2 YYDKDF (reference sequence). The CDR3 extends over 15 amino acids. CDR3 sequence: CATSRDPGPTDTQYF. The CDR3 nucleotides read TGTGCCACCAGCAGAGATCCGGGACCCACAGATACGCAGTATTTT.

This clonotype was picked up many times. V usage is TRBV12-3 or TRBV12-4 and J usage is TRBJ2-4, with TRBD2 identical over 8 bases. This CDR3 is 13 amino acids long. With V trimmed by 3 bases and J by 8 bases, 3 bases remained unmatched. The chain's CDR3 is CASSLSGGDIQYF. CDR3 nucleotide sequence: TGTGCCAGCAGTTTGTCCGGGGGGGACATTCAGTACTTC.

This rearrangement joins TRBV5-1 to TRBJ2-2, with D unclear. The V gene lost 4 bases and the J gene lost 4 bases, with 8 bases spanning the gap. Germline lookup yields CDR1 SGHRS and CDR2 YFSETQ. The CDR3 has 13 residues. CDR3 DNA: TGCGCCAGCAGCGCCGCGGCCACCGGGGAGCTGTTTTTT. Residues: CASSAAATGELFF.

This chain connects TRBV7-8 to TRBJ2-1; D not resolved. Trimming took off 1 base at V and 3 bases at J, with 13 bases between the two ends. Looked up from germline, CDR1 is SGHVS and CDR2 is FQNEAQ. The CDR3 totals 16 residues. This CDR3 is CASSLEATRIYNEQFF. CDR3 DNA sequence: TGTGCCAGCAGCTTAGAAGCTACTCGGATCTACAATGAGCAGTTCTTC.

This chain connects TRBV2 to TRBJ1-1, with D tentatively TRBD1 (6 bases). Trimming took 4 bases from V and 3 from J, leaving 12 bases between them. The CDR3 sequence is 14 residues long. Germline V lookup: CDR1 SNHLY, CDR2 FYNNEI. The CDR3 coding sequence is TGTGCCAGCAGTGCCAAAAGGGGGGACACTGAAGCTTTCTTT. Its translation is CASSAKRGDTEAFF. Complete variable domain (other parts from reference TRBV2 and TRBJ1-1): EPEVTQTPSHQVTQMGQEVILRCVPISNHLYFYWYRQILGQKVEFLVSFYNNEISEKSEIFDDQFSVERPDGSNFTLKIRSTKLEDSAMYFCASSAKRGDTEAFFGQGTRLTVV.

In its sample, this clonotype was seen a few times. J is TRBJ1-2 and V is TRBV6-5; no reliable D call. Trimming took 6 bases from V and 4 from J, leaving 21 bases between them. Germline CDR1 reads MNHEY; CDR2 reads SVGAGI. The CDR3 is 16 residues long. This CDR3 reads CASSPGLGVFSYGYTF. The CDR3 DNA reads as TGTGCCAGCAGCCCCGGACTAGGCGTCTTTTCCTATGGCTACACCTTC.

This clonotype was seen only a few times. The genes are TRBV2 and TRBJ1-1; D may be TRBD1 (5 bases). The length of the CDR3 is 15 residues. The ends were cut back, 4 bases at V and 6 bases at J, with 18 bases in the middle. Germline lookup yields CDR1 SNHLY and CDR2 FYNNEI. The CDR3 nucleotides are TGTGCCAGCAGTGGGTCCGGGACGGAACAGGCTGAAGCTTTCTTT. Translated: CASSGSGTEQAEAFF.

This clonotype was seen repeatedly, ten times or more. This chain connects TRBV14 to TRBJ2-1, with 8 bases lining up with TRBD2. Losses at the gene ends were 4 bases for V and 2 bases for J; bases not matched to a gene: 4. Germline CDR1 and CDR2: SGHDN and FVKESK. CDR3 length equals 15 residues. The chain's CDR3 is CASSLRLATYNEQFF. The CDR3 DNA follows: TGTGCCAGCAGCCTAAGACTAGCGACCTACAATGAGCAGTTCTTC.

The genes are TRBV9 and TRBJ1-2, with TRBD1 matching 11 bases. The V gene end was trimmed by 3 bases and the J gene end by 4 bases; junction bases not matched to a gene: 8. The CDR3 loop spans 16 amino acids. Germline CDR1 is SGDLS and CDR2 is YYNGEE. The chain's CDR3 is CASSGGTGGFFYGYTF. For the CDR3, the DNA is TGTGCCAGCAGCGGAGGGACAGGGGGATTTTTCTATGGCTACACCTTC. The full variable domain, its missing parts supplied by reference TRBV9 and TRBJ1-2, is DSGVTQTPKHLITATGQRVTLRCSPRSGDLSVYWYQQSLDQGLQFLIQYYNGEERAKGNILERFSAQQFPDLHSELNLSSLELGDSALYFCASSGGTGGFFYGYTFGSGTRLTVV.

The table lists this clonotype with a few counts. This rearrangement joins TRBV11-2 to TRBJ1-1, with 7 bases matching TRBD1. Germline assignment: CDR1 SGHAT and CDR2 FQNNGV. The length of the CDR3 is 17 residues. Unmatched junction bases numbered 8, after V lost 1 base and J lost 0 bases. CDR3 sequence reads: CASSLVQGRQMNTEAFF. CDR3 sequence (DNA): TGTGCCAGCAGCTTAGTACAGGGGCGGCAAATGAACACTGAAGCTTTCTTT.